The entry below gives a single T cell receptor (beta chain) sequence along with its context. What antigen it recognizes has not been identified. Base-call qualities are not available, and no considerably larger clone is one nucleotide away. These data come from a study of cytomegalovirus exposure and HLA in healthy donors (dated 2017 in TCRdb). Some background on the complete study: In an earlier analysis of fewer than 750 of the donors, about 260 Gb of sequence data and 117 million unique TCR beta sequences from roughly 180 million T cells were reported. HLA typing covered class I and class II loci at four-digit resolution. A later genetic analysis took genome-wide SNP genotypes for about three fifths of the 666 donors and used that subset as a discovery cohort. An earlier analysis of nearly 600 of the donors applied high-throughput TCR beta sequencing to assess whether each TCR beta V gene segment acted as functional or pseudogenic. The later analysis used no new phenotypic data to find candidate immune exposures, relying instead on TCR beta sequences and their occurrence across donors. Every discovery cohort repertoire had been produced on one sequencing platform. The study combined high-throughput TCR immunosequencing, statistical association of individual TCRs with disease status, and machine learning to predict cytomegalovirus infection status. A separate validation cohort of about 110 different subjects was used in addition to the roughly 670-subject first cohort. Roughly 300 gigabases of sequencing data and 70 million to 95 million unique TCR sequences made up an early release that covered some 640 HLA-typed donors. Donor age, sex, ethnicity and CMV serostatus were compiled alongside the repertoire data. Four to six DR-DQ haplotypes were handled as single units for association and clustering, since linkage in the cohort was strong. Among some 410 genotyped donors of the cohort, an average of around 240,000 unique TCR beta nucleotide sequences were sequenced per donor, 15% to 20% of them non-productive. The study was designed to test whether signatures of past pathogen exposure could be identified by cataloging public T cell receptors. The study used immunosequencing to profile the T cell repertoires of under 700 subjects and linked those repertoires to cytomegalovirus serostatus. Of the 300 to 400 genotyped donors, about 80% fell in the genetic ancestry cluster associated with self-reported Caucasian donors. Typing coverage varied by locus: roughly 629-630 donors for A, B, C, DRB1 and DQB1; about 520 for DQA1; over 600 for DPA1; roughly 450 for DPB1. To study patterns of TCR occurrence, a later analysis re-analyzed previously published TCR beta repertoires from several hundred donors and added high-resolution HLA genotyping. The study at large found these results: The classifier was reported to diagnose cytomegalovirus status with high specificity and sensitivity in both the original and validation cohorts. At a false discovery rate of 0.05, a later analysis linked some 17,000 TCR beta sequences to specific HLA alleles. A total of about 150 TCR beta chains were listed by the study as associated with cytomegalovirus. Linkage disequilibrium might explain the correlated functional status among segregating V segments, but an unknown experimental factor could not be excluded. In vitro tests confirmed that three of the cytomegalovirus-associated TCR beta chains recognize cytomegalovirus antigens. Some 15 rarely observed V segments, including chromosome 9 orphons, were excluded from the earlier analysis of several hundred of the donors because counts were too low. Immune exposure information for the cohort was limited to CMV serostatus. Strong co-occurrence of HLA alleles, especially DR and DQ, made assigning TCR associations to individual alleles difficult. According to a later analysis, parvovirus B19, influenza, CMV and Epstein-Barr virus appeared linked to several top co-occurrence clusters. This cohort had only TCR beta chains sequenced, and the lack of alpha or paired-chain data limited which features could be detected. A cluster of highly shared sequence variants was judged likely to be a technical artifact of the sequencing pipeline. An earlier analysis of approximately 570 of the donors showed that most TCR beta V segments appeared in productive rearrangements either about 87% or about 30% of the time, which broadly matched IMGT annotations. A later genetic analysis associated a missense DCLRE1C variant with V-gene and J-gene trimming of TCR beta chains, and an independent cohort replicated the association. A later analysis found that TCR association rates varied across HLA loci, with DRB1 alleles showing the most associated TCRs and HLA-C alleles the fewest. Compared with the roughly 710-donor mean, donors in an Asian-associated ancestry cluster had fewer N-insertions in productive TCRs, according to a later genetic analysis. According to the authors, the approach could potentially be generalized to other disease states and immunological phenotypes. Compared with equally common non-associated chains, HLA-associated TCR beta chains in a later analysis were more clonally expanded and had lower generation probabilities. Presence/absence analyses assumed roughly uniform sequencing depth across donors, an assumption that may not hold. A further reported finding was that TCR beta sequences accurately predicted the HLA-A and HLA-B alleles for most subjects in the first cohort. Most CMV-associated TCR beta chains appeared to be HLA-restricted in a later analysis, and the HLA associations seemed to be driven largely by CMV exposure. While some public TCRs were present in many individuals, most TCR sequences turned up only very rarely across donors. HLA typing was unavailable for some donors at each locus, so association tests used only the typed subset. Because the 87-base-pair reads could not distinguish some IMGT-functional V segments, including TRBV6-2 and TRBV6-3, those segments were excluded.

The CDR3 measures 15 amino acids from cysteine to phenylalanine. Left in the record is the CDR3 DNA by itself, 45 bases read in frame from the first base. Unmatched junction bases come to 6, with V trimmed by 4 bases and J by 5 bases. Per the germline V gene, MNHNS is the CDR1 and SASEGT is the CDR2. Libraries came from the immunoSEQ multiplex PCR assay. For the multiplex PCR, a mixture combining 60 forward primers for TCR Vbeta segments and 13 reverse primers for TCR Jbeta segments was used. Amplification of the CDR3 region of rearranged TCR beta genes was performed with a multiplex PCR assay on genomic DNA. The amplified TCR beta libraries were sequenced on the Illumina HiSeq System as 87-base-pair reads. As for the authors' bioinformatics: In a later analysis, 77 million or so unique TCR beta chains were counted across the 500 to 700 repertoires, and about 10 million of these chains were shared by at least two donors. A nearest-neighbor algorithm error-corrected the raw reads and collapsed the reads into unique sequences, merging closely related sequences to remove PCR and sequencing errors. CDR3 sequences were aligned to IMGT reference sequences to assign V, D and J gene segments. Each retained sequence needed at least a six-nucleotide match to both a V gene segment and a J gene segment. Rearrangements were classified as productive when the CDR3 lacked stop codons and remained in frame with V and J, and all other rearrangements were classified as non-productive. Following IMGT convention, CDR3 was defined as the stretch from the second conserved V-encoded cysteine up to the conserved J-encoded phenylalanine. The earlier analysis of about 610 of the donors excluded sequences that lacked an unambiguous match to a single V gene segment. In an earlier analysis of some 590 of the donors, a V segment was called functional when productive rearrangements were above 56.7%, and segregating when the standard deviation between donors exceeded 5%. A statistical classification framework was built for diagnosing cytomegalovirus status from the catalog of TCR beta chain sequences. V and J gene assignment, in a later analysis, came from comparing TCR nucleotide sequences with IMGT/GENE-DB human TR gene sequences. A later analysis assigned CDR3 sequences and most-parsimonious VDJ recombination scenarios with the TCRdist pipeline. In a later analysis, each TCR beta chain was defined by its CDR3 amino acid sequence together with its V-gene family, and reads without a unique V-gene family were excluded. To address suspected cross-contamination and a sequencing artifact, a later analysis removed around 600 highly shared, low-generation-probability nucleotide sequences. In a later analysis, a clonal expansion index was calculated for each public chain from normalized within-repertoire ranks of inferred template counts. A later analysis computed generation probabilities with a VDJ recombination model fitted to out-of-frame rearrangements, and checked the results against IGoR. In a later analysis, TCR-TCR, TCR-HLA and TCR-CMV co-occurrence was scored with hypergeometric tests, and a repertoire-size bias correction was applied to TCR pairs. In a later analysis, false discovery rates were estimated by permuting HLA or CMV assignments 20 times. In a later analysis, co-occurring TCRs were grouped with DBSCAN, and TCRdist sequence similarity was added when clustering was performed within HLA-allele-positive subsets. Co-occurrence clustering excluded repertoires with fewer than 30,000 or more than 120,000 public chains, plus five with anomalous nucleotide sharing. TCRdb holds this immuneACCESS table with in-frame rearrangements only. Some clones are missing; in checked studies, unresolved V genes explain under half, and the rest has no known cause. D and trimming come from the DNA, and the V and J calls and clone size come from that table. The sample profile shows a few hundred thousand clones; roughly 86% of them were found once. The ten largest make up roughly 2% of the sample.

The cohort was made up of about 670 healthy bone marrow donors. At the time of sampling, every cohort member was nominally healthy, though immune exposures that went unrecorded were likely present. The donor tested CMV seropositive and was one of the 289 seropositive cohort members. Each donor provided a peripheral blood sample, and peripheral blood mononuclear cells were used for TCR beta sequencing. Genomic DNA was extracted from the blood cell samples with the Qiagen DNeasy Blood Extraction Kit. The receptor comes from a woman in her 40s in good health and CMV-seropositive. The V gene is TRBV6-1 and the J gene is TRBJ1-4; TRBD1 agrees with 8 junctional bases. The sample was PBMCs. The DNA sequence is TGTGCCAGCAGTGCCTTGACAGGGGAGAATGAAAAACTGTTTTTT. This is translated as CASSALTGENEKLFF.